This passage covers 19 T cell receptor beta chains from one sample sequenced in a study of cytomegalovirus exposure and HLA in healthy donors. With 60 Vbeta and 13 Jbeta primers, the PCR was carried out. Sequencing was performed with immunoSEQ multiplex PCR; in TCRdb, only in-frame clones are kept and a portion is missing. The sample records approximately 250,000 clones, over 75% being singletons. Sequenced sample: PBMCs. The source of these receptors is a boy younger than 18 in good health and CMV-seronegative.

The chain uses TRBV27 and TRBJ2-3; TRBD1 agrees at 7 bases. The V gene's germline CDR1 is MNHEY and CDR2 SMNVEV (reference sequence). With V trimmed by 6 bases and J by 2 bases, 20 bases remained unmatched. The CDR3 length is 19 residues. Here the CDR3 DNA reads TGTGCCAGCAGCAGAATTGGACAGGTGAATTCACAATCCACAGATACGCAGTATTTT. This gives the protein CASSRIGQVNSQSTDTQYF.

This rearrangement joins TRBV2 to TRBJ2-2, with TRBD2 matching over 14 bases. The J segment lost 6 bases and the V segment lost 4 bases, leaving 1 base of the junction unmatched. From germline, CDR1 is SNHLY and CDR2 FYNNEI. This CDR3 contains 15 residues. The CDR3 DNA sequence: TGTGCCAGCAGTGGACTAGCGGGAGGGGCCGGGGAGCTGTTTTTT. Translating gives CASSGLAGGAGELFF.

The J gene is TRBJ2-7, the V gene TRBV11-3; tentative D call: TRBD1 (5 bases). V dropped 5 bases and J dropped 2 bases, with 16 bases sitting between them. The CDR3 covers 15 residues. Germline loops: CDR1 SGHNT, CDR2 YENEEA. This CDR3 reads CASSPTWGGAYEQYF. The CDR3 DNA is TGTGCCAGCAGCCCTACCTGGGGCGGAGCCTACGAGCAGTACTTC.

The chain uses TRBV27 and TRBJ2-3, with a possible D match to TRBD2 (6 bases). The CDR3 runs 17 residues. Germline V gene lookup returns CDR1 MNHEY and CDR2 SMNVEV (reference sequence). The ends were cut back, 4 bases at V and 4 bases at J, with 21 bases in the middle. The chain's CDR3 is CASSSPRERLIADTQYF. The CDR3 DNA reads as TGTGCCAGCAGTTCCCCTCGGGAGCGATTGATCGCAGATACGCAGTATTTT.

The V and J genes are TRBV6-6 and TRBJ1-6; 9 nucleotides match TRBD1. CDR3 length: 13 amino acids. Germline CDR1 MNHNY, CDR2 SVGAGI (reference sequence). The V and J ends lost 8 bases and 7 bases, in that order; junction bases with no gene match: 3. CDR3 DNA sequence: TGTGCCAGCGGGACAGGGTGGAATTCACCCCTCCACTTT. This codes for CASGTGWNSPLHF.

CDR3 DNA: TGTGCCAGCAGAGAGACAGGGGGCGCCGATGGCTACACCTTC. Translation: CASRETGGADGYTF. The genes are TRBV6-1 and TRBJ1-2; TRBD1 matches 10 bases. With V trimmed by 6 bases and J by 6 bases, 7 bases remained unmatched. Germline assignment: CDR1 MNHNS and CDR2 SASEGT. This CDR3 has 14 amino acids.

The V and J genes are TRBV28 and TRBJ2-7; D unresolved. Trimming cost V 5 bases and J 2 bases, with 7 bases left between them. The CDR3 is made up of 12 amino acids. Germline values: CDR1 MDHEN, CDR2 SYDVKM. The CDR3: CASSIRPYEQYF. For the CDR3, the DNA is TGTGCCAGCAGTATCAGGCCCTACGAGCAGTACTTC.

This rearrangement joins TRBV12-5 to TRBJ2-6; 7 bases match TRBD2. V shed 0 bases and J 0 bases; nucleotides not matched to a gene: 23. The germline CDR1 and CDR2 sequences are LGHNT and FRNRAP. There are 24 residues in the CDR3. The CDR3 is CASGLVQSQGGVRPLLSGANVLTF. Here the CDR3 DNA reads TGTGCTAGTGGTTTGGTACAAAGTCAGGGAGGGGTTAGGCCGCTCCTCTCTGGGGCCAACGTCCTGACTTTC.

The CDR3 coding sequence is TGTGCCAGCAGTCCGGAGCTCGGGTCTGGAAACACCATATATTTT. This codes for CASSPELGSGNTIYF. This chain connects TRBV28 to TRBJ1-3; D gene uncertain. The V and J ends lost 5 bases and 1 base respectively, with 12 bases between them. The CDR3 is made up of 15 amino acids. Germline V gene data show CDR1 as MDHEN and CDR2 as SYDVKM. Full variable domain (missing parts from reference TRBV28 and TRBJ1-3): DVKVTQSSRYLVKRTGEKVFLECVQDMDHENMFWYRQDPGLGLRLIYFSYDVKMKEKGDIPEGYSVSREKKERFSLILESASTNQTSMYLCASSPELGSGNTIYFGEGSWLTVV.

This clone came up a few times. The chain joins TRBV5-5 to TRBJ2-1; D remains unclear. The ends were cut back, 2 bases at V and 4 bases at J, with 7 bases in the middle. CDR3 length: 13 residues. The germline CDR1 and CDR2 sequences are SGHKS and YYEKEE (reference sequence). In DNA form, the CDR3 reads TGTGCCAGCAGCTTTCCCGGGTACAATGAGCAGTTCTTC. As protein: CASSFPGYNEQFF.

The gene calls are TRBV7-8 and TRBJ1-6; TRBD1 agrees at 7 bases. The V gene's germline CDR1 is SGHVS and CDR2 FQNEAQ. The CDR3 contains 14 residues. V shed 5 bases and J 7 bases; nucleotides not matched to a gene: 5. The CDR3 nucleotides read TGTGCCAGCAGCGTCGGGACAGTGAATTCACCCCTCCACTTT. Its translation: CASSVGTVNSPLHF.

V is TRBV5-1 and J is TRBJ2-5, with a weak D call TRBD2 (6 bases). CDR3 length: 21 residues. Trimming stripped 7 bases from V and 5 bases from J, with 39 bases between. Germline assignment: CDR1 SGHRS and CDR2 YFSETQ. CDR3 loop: CASRVAVTGKWGEPRWETQYF. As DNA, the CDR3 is TGCGCCAGCCGAGTCGCAGTAACGGGCAAGTGGGGGGAACCGAGGTGGGAGACCCAGTACTTC.

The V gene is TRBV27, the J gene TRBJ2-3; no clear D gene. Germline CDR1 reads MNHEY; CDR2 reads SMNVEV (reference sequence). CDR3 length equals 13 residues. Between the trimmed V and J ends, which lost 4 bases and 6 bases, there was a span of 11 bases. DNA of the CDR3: TGTGCCAGCAGTTCGATCTACCCGGATACGCAGTATTTT. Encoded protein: CASSSIYPDTQYF.

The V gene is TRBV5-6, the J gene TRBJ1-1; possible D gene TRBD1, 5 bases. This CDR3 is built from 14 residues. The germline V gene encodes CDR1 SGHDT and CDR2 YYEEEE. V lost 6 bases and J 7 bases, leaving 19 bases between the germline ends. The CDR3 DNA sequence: TGTGCCAGCACCGACCGGGGGGGGTTGGTTGAAGCTTTCTTT. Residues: CASTDRGGLVEAFF.

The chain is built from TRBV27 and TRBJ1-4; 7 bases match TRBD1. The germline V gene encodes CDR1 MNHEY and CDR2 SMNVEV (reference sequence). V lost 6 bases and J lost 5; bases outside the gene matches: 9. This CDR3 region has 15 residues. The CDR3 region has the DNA TGTGCCAGCAGACCCGGGACAGTTAAGAATGAAAAACTGTTTTTT. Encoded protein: CASRPGTVKNEKLFF.

CDR3 sequence (DNA): TGCAGCGTCGGGTCCGGACAGGGGACCTACGAGCAGTACTTC. This translates into CSVGSGQGTYEQYF. The rearrangement links TRBV29-1 to TRBJ2-7; 9 positions match TRBD1. Trimming cost V 6 bases and J 2 bases; bases outside gene matches: 8. The germline gives CDR1 SQVTM, CDR2 ANQGSEA. The CDR3 length is 14 residues.

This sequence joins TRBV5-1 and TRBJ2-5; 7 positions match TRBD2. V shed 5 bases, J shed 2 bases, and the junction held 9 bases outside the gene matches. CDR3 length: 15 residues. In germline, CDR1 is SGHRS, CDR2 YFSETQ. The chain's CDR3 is CASSWEGNTQETQYF. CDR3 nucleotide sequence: TGCGCCAGCAGTTGGGAGGGTAACACTCAAGAGACCCAGTACTTC.

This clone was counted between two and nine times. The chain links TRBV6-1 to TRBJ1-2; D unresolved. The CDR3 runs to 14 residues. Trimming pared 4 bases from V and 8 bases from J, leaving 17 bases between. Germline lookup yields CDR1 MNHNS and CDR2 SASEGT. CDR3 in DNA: TGTGCCAGCAGTGGGGGAGGTGACGGTAGCGGCTACACCTTC. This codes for CASSGGGDGSGYTF.

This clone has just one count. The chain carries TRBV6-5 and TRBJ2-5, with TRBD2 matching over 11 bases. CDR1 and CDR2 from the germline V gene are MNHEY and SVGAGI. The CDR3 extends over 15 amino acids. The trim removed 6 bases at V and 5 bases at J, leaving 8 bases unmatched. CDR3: CASSEGLAVWETQYF. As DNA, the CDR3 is TGTGCCAGCAGCGAGGGACTAGCGGTCTGGGAGACCCAGTACTTC.